This T cell receptor (beta chain) stems from a study of blood T cells in healthy people across ages (dated by TCRdb to the mid-2010s). About the full investigation: In model experiments, roughly one uniquely barcoded TCR beta cDNA molecule per two T cells was captured by template switching. The study analyzed two additional independent replicas of 1 million unique cDNA reads from the same blood draw for two donors, one aged 18 to 30 and one aged 80 or older. Using deep sequencing normalized with unique cDNA molecular identifiers, the study measured how TCR beta repertoire diversity changes with age. To avoid experimental bias, donors of different ages were spread randomly across the sequencing lanes. Four age groups were formed from the donors: young (average 16 years), middle-aged (just under 40), aged (approximately 60) and long-lived (82).

Donors were 40 or so systemically healthy Caucasian individuals from Russia aged roughly 6 to 95 years. Each donor gave ten milliliters of peripheral blood, collected into EDTA-treated Vacutainer tubes. PBMCs were isolated by Ficoll-Paque density-gradient centrifugation, with at least 6 million obtained per sample. Trizol reagent was used to extract total RNA from the PBMCs, yielding at least 5 micrograms per sample. The percentages of naive CD45RAhigh/CD27high T cells were determined by flow cytometry on a PBMC aliquot from every donor. Note on this clonotype: No cognate antigen has been identified for it. A much larger clone is a single base away; this may be a read error.

Library preparation was by 5' RACE. Sequencing instrument: Illumina HiSeq 2500. A second roughly 7 to 11 cycle PCR used a sample-barcoded 5' primer and a J-beta primer mix. A template-switch 5' adaptor carrying 12 random nucleotides introduced a unique molecular identifier onto each TCR beta cDNA molecule. At least 2.5 million CDR3-containing paired-end reads were obtained from each sample. The Mint cDNA synthesis kit, primed by a TRBC-specific oligonucleotide, was used to synthesize first-strand cDNA from all RNA. Following uracil-DNA glycosylase treatment, all cDNA underwent a first 18-cycle PCR with the universal primers M1SS and BC2_uni_R. The study's own analysis went as follows. For normalization, 1 million high-quality reads, each with a distinct molecular identifier, were randomly selected from each sample. Reads sharing molecular identifiers were discarded rather than binned into consensus sequences. MiTCR, set to a Q25 quality threshold and the strictest error-elimination algorithm, was used for CDR3 identification, clonotype clustering and error correction. Lower-bound total TCR beta diversity was estimated with a nonparametric unseen species model using Euler transformation. Using fastp at Q25 and MiXCR, TCRdb reprocessed the public reads and kept productive beta chains. Every entry covers one CDR3 protein and lists the most common genes and DNA from its rows. The V and J calls were not made by the authors but by TCRdb's processing. The sample table shows about 970,000 distinct CDR3 sequences, and roughly half are seen once. The ten largest make up about a fifth of the sample.

V is pared back by 8 bases and J by 4 bases, with 15 bases lying between the germline termini. The CDR3 measures 13 amino acids from cysteine to phenylalanine. Only CDR3 DNA remains: 39 bases, in frame from the first base. Per the germline V gene, MDHEN is the CDR1 and SYDVKM is the CDR2. Results the study describes overall, beyond this receptor: Estimates of total diversity based on one million sequenced T cells were regarded as lower bounds and as underestimates. Observed TCR beta diversity correlated strongly with the percentage of naive T cells measured by flow cytometry. Observed TCR beta diversity per million T cells fell roughly linearly with age, and a significant reduction was already apparent by age approximately 41. Compared with the aged group, the long-lived group had more naive CD4+ T cells, fewer expanded clones and increased TCR diversity, a pattern suggesting age selection. Because the CMV infection status of the donors was unknown, age-related changes in expanded clonotypes may potentially have been confounded. Bulk unsorted PBMC profiling prevented conclusive comparison of naive and antigen-experienced compartments.

This clonotype was sampled from a woman aged 60-70 years in good health. Rearrangement joined TRBV28 to TRBJ2-7, with the D gene too uncertain to name. The material sequenced was blood. The CDR3 reads as follows: CASLEKPWYEQYF. Read as DNA, the sequence is TGTGCCAGCCTGGAAAAGCCGTGGTACGAGCAGTACTTC. The full variable domain, with segments outside the CDR3 supplied by the reference TRBV28 and TRBJ2-7 proteins, appears as DVKVTQSSRYLVKRTGEKVFLECVQDMDHENMFWYRQDPGLGLRLIYFSYDVKMKEKGDIPEGYSVSREKKERFSLILESASTNQTSMYLCASLEKPWYEQYFGPGTRLTVT.